These 14 T cell receptor beta chains originate from one sample sequenced in a study of human T cells and chemical hapten exposure. Sample time point: pre-sensitization, week 0. The treatment was: therapeutic diphenylcyclopropenone sensitization with weekly scalp DPC. In TCRdb, the RACE reads were re-called with MiXCR into one record per CDR3 protein. The table lists 300,000 to 450,000 distinct CDR3 sequences, 4.5% to 5.5% of them singletons. Sequencing was performed on whole blood, taken in connection with sensitization to the hapten diphenylcyclopropenone (DPC). These receptors came from a woman in her forties or fifties with alopecia areata. Some clones in this sample may be carry-over from other donors' samples.

This clonotype was seen ten or more times. CDR3 protein: CASSLRRTTNEKLFF. The CDR3 region has the DNA TGTGCCAGCAGCCTCCGAAGGACTACTAATGAAAAACTGTTTTTT. The chain has TRBV6-5 and TRBJ1-4; unclear D gene. Germline V CDR1 and CDR2: MNHEY, SVGAGI. The CDR3 has 15 amino acids. Trimming took 6 bases from V and 2 from J, leaving 13 bases between them.

The V call is TRBV30, the J call TRBJ2-3; 7 bases are shared with TRBD1. Germline CDR1 and CDR2: GTSNPN and SVGIG (reference sequence). The CDR3 loop spans 15 amino acids. The V and J ends lost 8 bases and 3 bases, in that order; junction bases with no gene match: 14. The CDR3 loop is CARGYSGQKTDTQYF. The CDR3 DNA sequence: TGTGCCAGGGGATACTCGGGACAGAAAACAGATACGCAGTATTTT.

This clonotype was found many times. The J gene is TRBJ2-3, the V gene TRBV4-3, with 7 bases fitting TRBD2. The CDR3 sequence is 16 residues long. Germline CDR1 and CDR2: LGHNA and YSLEER. Unmatched junction bases numbered 9, after V lost 4 bases and J lost 2 bases. CDR3 protein: CASSPLTAGLTDTQYF. CDR3 DNA sequence: TGCGCCAGCAGCCCGCTGACAGCGGGACTCACAGATACGCAGTATTTT.

The chain combines TRBV7-2 with TRBJ2-5; TRBD2 agrees at 7 bases. The CDR3 has 13 residues. CDR1 SGHTA and CDR2 FQGNSA come from the germline V gene. V lost 5 bases to trimming and J lost 6 bases; unmatched junction nucleotides: 6. The chain's CDR3 is CASSGRGTQTQYF. The CDR3 DNA reads TGTGCCAGCAGCGGGCGGGGGACCCAGACCCAGTACTTC.

This clonotype was detected a few times. This chain connects TRBV29-1 to TRBJ2-1; TRBD2 matches at 14 bases. CDR3 length: 16 amino acids. J was trimmed by 6 bases and V by 1 base; bases with no gene match: 5. The germline V gene has CDR1 SQVTM and CDR2 ANQGSEA. The CDR3 reads CSVEGTTSGRANEQFF. In DNA form, the CDR3 reads TGCAGCGTTGAAGGGACGACTAGCGGGAGGGCCAATGAGCAGTTCTTC.

In regard to this clonotype: A much larger clone sits a single nucleotide away, making a read error possible. This chain connects TRBV6-1 to TRBJ2-7, with D tentatively TRBD1 or TRBD2 (5 bases each). The CDR3 consists of 11 residues. The germline CDR1 and CDR2 sequences are MNHNS and SASEGT. V was pared by 9 bases and J by 12 bases, with 18 bases between. The CDR3 spells CASSIQGGLYF. CDR3 bases: TGTGCCAGTAGTATCCAGGGTGGACTGTACTTC.

This clonotype was detected only a few times. The rearrangement links TRBV18 to TRBJ1-4; D is ambiguous. V was shortened by 3 bases and J by 4 bases, with 15 bases between the two germline ends. Germline CDR1 and CDR2: KGHSH and LQKENI. The CDR3 spans 16 residues. The CDR3 sequence: CASSPRGVAFNEKLFF. CDR3 nucleotides: TGTGCCAGCTCACCCCGTGGGGTTGCCTTTAATGAAAAACTGTTTTTT.

This clonotype showed up many times. The rearrangement links TRBV11-2 to TRBJ2-5, with D perhaps being TRBD1 or TRBD2 (5 bases each). This CDR3 spans 14 amino acids. Germline V gives CDR1 SGHAT, CDR2 FQNNGV. V gave up 3 bases and J gave up 2 bases, with 10 bases separating them. The CDR3 reads CASSLGRMQETQYF. CDR3 bases: TGTGCCAGCAGCTTGGGACGCATGCAAGAGACCCAGTACTTC. Full variable domain (rest looked up from reference TRBV11-2 and TRBJ2-5): EAGVAQSPRYKIIEKRQSVAFWCNPISGHATLYWYQQILGQGPKLLIQFQNNGVVDDSQLPKDRFSAERLKGVDSTLKIQPAKLEDSAVYLCASSLGRMQETQYFGPGTRLLVL.

This clonotype has ten or more counts. The gene calls are TRBV20-1 and TRBJ1-2; 10 positions agree with TRBD1. V gave up 5 bases and J gave up 6 bases; unmatched junction bases: 6. The CDR3 length is 13 residues. CDR1 and CDR2 from the germline V gene are DFQATT and SNEGSKA (reference sequence). CDR3 bases: TGCAGTGCTCCCCGGGACAGGGGAGATGGCTACACCTTC. Translated: CSAPRDRGDGYTF.

This clonotype was recorded many times. The V call is TRBV14, the J call TRBJ2-3; D is perhaps TRBD2 (6 bases). CDR1 is SGHDN, CDR2 FVKESK, per germline. Trimming shortened V by 1 base and J by 2 bases, and 10 bases separated the two germline ends. The CDR3 loop spans 15 amino acids. DNA of the CDR3: TGTGCCAGCAGCCAAGCGGGGGTTGCCACAGATACGCAGTATTTT. This gives the protein CASSQAGVATDTQYF.

The gene calls are TRBV29-1 and TRBJ1-1, with a weak D call TRBD1 (5 bases). Per the germline V gene, CDR1 is SQVTM and CDR2 is ANQGSEA. CDR3 length equals 15 residues. V was clipped by 4 bases and J by 0 bases, with 15 bases between them. The CDR3 spells CSVGRPGGLNTEAFF. CDR3 sequence (DNA): TGCAGCGTTGGCCGCCCGGGGGGGTTGAACACTGAAGCTTTCTTT.

This clonotype was detected ten times or more. This sequence joins TRBV28 and TRBJ2-3; D uncertain. There are 15 residues in the CDR3. Trimming cost V 1 base and J 2 bases, with 10 bases left between them. CDR1 is MDHEN and CDR2 is SYDVKM in the germline V gene. The CDR3: CASSLLALSTDTQYF. The DNA of the CDR3 is TGTGCCAGCAGTTTATTGGCCCTTTCCACAGATACGCAGTATTTT. Combining the CDR3 with reference TRBV28 and TRBJ2-3 gives the whole variable domain DVKVTQSSRYLVKRTGEKVFLECVQDMDHENMFWYRQDPGLGLRLIYFSYDVKMKEKGDIPEGYSVSREKKERFSLILESASTNQTSMYLCASSLLALSTDTQYFGPGTRLTVL.

This sequence joins TRBV12-3 or TRBV12-4 and TRBJ1-2; D gene uncertain. The CDR3 is 13 amino acids. V lost 5 bases, J lost 8 bases, and 15 bases lay in between. CDR3 amino acids: CASSPRGEGGYTF. The CDR3 DNA reads as TGTGCCAGCAGTCCCCGTGGGGAAGGCGGCTACACCTTC.

This clonotype was found a few times. The V call is TRBV20-1, the J call TRBJ1-5; D unresolved. V was cut by 2 bases and J by 7 bases, with 9 bases left in between. CDR3 length: 12 amino acids. Per germline, CDR1 DFQATT and CDR2 SNEGSKA (reference sequence). CDR3 bases: TGCAGTGCTAGACGTCCGGGGCAGCCCCAGCATTTT. Its protein is CSARRPGQPQHF.